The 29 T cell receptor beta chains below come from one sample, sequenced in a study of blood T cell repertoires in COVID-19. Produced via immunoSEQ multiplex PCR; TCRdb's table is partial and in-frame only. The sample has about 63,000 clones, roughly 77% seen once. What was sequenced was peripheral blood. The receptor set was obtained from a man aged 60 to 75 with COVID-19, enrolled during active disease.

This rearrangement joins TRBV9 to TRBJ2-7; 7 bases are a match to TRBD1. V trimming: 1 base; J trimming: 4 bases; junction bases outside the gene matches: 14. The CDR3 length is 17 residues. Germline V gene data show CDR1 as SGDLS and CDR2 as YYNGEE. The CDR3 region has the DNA TGTGCCAGCAGCGTAACAGGGGCCCCAGCCCCCCCATACGAGCAGTACTTC. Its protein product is CASSVTGAPAPPYEQYF.

The CDR3 spells CASWGPKQMLDEQFF. The CDR3 DNA reads TGTGCCAGCTGGGGGCCCAAGCAGATGTTGGATGAGCAGTTCTTC. This chain uses TRBV6-4 with TRBJ2-1; the D gene is possibly TRBD1 (6 bases). CDR1 MRHNA and CDR2 SNTAGT come from the germline V gene. V dropped 8 bases and J dropped 8 bases, with 22 bases sitting between them. The CDR3 loop spans 15 amino acids.

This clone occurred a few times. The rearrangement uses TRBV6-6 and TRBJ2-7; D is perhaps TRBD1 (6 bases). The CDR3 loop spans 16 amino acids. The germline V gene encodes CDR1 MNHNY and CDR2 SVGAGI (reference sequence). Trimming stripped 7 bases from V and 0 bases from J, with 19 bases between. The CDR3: CASTYSAGAHSYEQYF. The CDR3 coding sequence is TGTGCCAGCACCTACTCAGCAGGGGCCCACTCCTACGAGCAGTACTTC.

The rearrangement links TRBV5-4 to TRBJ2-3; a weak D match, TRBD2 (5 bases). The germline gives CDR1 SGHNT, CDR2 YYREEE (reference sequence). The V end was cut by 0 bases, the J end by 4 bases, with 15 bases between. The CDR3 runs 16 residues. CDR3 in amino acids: CASSLGALAGPDTQYF. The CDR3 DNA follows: TGTGCCAGCAGCTTGGGGGCCCTTGCGGGTCCAGATACGCAGTATTTT.

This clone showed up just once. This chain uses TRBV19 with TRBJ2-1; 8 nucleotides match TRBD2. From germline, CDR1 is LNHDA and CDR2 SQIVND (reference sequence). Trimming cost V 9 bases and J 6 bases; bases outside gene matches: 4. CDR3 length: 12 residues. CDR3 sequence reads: CASGGAGNEQFF. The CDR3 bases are TGTGCCAGCGGGGGGGCGGGCAATGAGCAGTTCTTC.

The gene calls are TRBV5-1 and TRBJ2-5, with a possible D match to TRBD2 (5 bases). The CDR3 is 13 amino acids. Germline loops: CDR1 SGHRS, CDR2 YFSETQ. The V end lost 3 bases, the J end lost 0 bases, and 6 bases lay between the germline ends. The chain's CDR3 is CASSWEYQETQYF. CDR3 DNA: TGCGCCAGCAGCTGGGAGTACCAAGAGACCCAGTACTTC.

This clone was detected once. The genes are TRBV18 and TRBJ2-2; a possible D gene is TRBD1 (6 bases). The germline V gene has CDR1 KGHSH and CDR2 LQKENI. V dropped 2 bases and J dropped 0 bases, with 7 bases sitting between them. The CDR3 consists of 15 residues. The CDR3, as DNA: TGTGCCAGCTCACCAAGGACAGCGAACACCGGGGAGCTGTTTTTT. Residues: CASSPRTANTGELFF.

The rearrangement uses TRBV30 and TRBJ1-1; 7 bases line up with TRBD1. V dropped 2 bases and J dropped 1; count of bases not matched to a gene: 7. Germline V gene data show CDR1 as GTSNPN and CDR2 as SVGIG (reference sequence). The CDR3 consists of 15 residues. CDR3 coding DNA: TGTGCCTGGAGTTTTCTGGGACAGCCGAACACTGAAGCTTTCTTT. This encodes CAWSFLGQPNTEAFF.

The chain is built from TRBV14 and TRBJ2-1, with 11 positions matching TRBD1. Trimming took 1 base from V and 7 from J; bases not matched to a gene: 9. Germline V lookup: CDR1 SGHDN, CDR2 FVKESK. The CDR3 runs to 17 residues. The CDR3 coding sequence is TGTGCCAGCAGCCAAGTCGGGACAGGGGGTCGATCGAATGAGCAGTTCTTC. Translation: CASSQVGTGGRSNEQFF.

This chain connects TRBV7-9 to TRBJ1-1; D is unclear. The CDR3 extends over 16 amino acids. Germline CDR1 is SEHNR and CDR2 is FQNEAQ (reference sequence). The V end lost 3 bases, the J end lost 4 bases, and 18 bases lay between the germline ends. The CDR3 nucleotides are TGTGCCAGCAGCTTTGTACACGGAGGGTTAGGCACTGAAGCTTTCTTT. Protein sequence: CASSFVHGGLGTEAFF. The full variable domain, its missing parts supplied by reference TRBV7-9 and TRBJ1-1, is DTGVSQNPRHKITKRGQNVTFRCDPISEHNRLYWYRQTLGQGPEFLTYFQNEAQLEKSRLLSDRFSAERPKGSFSTLEIQRTEQGDSAMYLCASSFVHGGLGTEAFFGQGTRLTVV.

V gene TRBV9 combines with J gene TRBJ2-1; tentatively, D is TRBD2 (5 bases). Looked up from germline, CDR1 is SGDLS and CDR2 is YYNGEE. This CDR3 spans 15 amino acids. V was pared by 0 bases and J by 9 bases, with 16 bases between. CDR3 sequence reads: CASSVGGGSTGEQFF. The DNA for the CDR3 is TGTGCCAGCAGCGTAGGAGGAGGCTCGACGGGTGAGCAGTTCTTC.

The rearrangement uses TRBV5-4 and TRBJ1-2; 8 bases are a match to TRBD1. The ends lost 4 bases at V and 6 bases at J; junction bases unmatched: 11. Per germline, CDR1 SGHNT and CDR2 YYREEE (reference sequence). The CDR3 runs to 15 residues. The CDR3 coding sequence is TGTGCCAGCAGCACAACAGGGGGTTGGCTGGATGGCTACACCTTC. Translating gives CASSTTGGWLDGYTF.

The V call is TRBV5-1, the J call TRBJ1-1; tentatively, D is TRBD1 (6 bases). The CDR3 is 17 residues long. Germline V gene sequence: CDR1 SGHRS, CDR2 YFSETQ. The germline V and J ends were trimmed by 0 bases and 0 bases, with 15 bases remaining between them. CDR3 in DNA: TGCGCCAGCAGCTTGGACAGGGCCGAATTAATGAACACTGAAGCTTTCTTT. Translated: CASSLDRAELMNTEAFF.

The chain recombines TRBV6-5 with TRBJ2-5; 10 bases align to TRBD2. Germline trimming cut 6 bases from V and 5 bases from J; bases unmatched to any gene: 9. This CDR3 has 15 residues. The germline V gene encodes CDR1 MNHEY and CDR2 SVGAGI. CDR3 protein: CASRTTGTSEETQYF. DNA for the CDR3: TGTGCCAGCAGGACCACCGGGACTAGCGAGGAGACCCAGTACTTC.

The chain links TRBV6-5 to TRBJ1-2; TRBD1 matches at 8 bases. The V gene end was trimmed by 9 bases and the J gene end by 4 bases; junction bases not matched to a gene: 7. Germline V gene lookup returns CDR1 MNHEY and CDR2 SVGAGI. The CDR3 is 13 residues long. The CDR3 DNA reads TGTGCCAGTCTCTCCGGGACAGGCTATGGCTACACCTTC. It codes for CASLSGTGYGYTF.

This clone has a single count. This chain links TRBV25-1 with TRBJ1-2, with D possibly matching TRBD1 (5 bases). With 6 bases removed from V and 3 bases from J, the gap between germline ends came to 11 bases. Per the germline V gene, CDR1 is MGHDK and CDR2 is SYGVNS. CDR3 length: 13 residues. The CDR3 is CASSAGLDYGYTF. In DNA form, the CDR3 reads TGTGCCAGCAGCGCGGGGCTAGACTATGGCTACACCTTC.

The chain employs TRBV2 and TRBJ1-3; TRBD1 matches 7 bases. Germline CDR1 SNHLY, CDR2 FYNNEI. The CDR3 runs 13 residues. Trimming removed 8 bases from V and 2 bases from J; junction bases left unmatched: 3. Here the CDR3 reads CASGDRAGNTIYF. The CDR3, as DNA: TGTGCCAGCGGCGACAGGGCTGGAAACACCATATATTTT.

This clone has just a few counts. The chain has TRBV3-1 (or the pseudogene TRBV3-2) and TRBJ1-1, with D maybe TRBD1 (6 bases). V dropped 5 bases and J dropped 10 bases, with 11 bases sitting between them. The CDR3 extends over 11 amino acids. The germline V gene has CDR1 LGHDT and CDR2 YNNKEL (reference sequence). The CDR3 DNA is TGTGCCAGCAGCACTGACAGGAGAGCTTTCTTT. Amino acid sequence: CASSTDRRAFF.

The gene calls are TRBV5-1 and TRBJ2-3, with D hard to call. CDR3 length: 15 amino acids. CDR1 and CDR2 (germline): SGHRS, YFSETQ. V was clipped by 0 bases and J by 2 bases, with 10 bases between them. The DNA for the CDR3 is TGCGCCAGCAGCTTGGAAGCGAGAACCACAGATACGCAGTATTTT. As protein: CASSLEARTTDTQYF.

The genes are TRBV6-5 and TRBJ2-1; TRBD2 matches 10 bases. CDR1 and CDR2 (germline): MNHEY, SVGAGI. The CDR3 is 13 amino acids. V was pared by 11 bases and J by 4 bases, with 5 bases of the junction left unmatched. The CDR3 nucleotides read TGTGCCGGTGGACTAGCGGCATACAATGAGCAGTTCTTC. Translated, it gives CAGGLAAYNEQFF.

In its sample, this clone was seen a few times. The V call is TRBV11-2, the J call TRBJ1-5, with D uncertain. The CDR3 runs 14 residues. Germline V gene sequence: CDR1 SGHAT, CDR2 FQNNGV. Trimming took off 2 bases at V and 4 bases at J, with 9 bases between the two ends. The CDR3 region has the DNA TGTGCCAGCAGCTTAAGTGGGAGAAATCAGCCCCAGCATTTT. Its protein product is CASSLSGRNQPQHF.

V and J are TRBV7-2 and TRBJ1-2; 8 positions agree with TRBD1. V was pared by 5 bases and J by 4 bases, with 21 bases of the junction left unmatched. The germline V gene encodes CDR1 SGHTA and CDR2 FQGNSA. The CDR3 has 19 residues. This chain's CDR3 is CASSAPVPGTGGLVYGYTF. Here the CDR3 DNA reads TGTGCCAGCAGCGCCCCGGTCCCCGGGACAGGTGGCCTCGTCTATGGCTACACCTTC.

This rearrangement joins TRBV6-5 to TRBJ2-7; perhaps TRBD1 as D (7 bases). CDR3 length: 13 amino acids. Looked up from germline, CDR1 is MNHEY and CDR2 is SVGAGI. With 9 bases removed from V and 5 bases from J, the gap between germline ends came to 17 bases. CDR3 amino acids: CASGGGIPNEQYF. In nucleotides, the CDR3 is TGTGCCAGTGGAGGGGGCATTCCAAACGAGCAGTACTTC.

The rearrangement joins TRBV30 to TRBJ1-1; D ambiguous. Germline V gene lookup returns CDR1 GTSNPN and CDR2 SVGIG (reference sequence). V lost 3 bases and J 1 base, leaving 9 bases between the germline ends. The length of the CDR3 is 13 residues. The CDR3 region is CAWSPERNTEAFF. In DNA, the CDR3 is TGTGCCTGGAGCCCAGAGCGGAACACTGAAGCTTTCTTT.

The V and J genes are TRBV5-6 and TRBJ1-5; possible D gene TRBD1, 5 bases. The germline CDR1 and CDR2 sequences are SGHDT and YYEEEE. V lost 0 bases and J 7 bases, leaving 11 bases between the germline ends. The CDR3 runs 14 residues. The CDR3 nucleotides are TGTGCCAGCAGCTTGGTGGGAGGGGAGCAGCCCCAGCATTTT. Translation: CASSLVGGEQPQHF.

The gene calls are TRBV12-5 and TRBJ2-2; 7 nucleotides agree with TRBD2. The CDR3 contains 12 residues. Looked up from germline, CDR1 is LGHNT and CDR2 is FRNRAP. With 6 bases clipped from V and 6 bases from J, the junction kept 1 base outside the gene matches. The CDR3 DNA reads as TGTGCTAGTGGCCGGGGGGCCGGGGAGCTGTTTTTT. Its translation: CASGRGAGELFF.

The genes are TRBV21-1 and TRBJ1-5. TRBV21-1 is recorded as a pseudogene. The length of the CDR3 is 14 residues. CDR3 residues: CASSPMGGDQPQHF. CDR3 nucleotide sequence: TGTGCCAGCAGCCCGATGGGGGGGGACCAGCCCCAGCATTTT.

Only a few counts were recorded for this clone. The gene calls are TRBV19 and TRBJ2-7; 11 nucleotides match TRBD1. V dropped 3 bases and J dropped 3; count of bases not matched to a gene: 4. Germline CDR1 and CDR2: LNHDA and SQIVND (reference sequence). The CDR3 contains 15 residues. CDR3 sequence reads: CASSIGQGAIYEQYF. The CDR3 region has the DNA TGTGCCAGTAGTATTGGACAGGGGGCCATCTACGAGCAGTACTTC.

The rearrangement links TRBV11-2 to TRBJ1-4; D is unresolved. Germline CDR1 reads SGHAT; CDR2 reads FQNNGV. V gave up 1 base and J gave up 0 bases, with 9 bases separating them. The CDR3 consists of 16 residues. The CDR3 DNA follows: TGTGCCAGCAGCTTAGGGAGGGCTGCAACTAATGAAAAACTGTTTTTT. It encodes CASSLGRAATNEKLFF.